The next 19 T cell receptor beta chains were all read from a single sample in a study of post-analysis software for immune sequencing data. cDNA libraries for TCR beta contained unique molecular identifiers. TCRdb re-derived calls from the PCR reads in MiXCR, one entry per CDR3 protein. This sample has roughly 670,000 distinct CDR3 sequences, with 55% to 60% found just once. Whole-study results and caveats: Included in a set of several TRBV segments more frequent in patients than controls were TRBV5-6, TRBV5-1 and TRBV20-1.

No antigen is known for these receptors. The sample taken for sequencing was blood. These receptors were taken from a girl aged 2 to 9 with multiple sclerosis.

The chain recombines TRBV6-5 with TRBJ1-6, with D unresolved. Germline CDR1 and CDR2: MNHEY and SVGAGI. CDR3 length equals 16 residues. Trimming took 0 bases from V and 6 from J, leaving 12 bases between them. The CDR3 protein is CASSYSRKGSNSPLHF. The CDR3 DNA reads TGTGCCAGCAGTTACTCGAGAAAGGGAAGTAATTCACCCCTCCACTTT.

The chain carries TRBV7-2 and TRBJ2-1; TRBD2 aligns across 15 bases. The germline gives CDR1 SGHTA, CDR2 FQGNSA. The CDR3 length is 16 residues. V trimming: 4 bases; J trimming: 8 bases; junction bases outside the gene matches: 6. The CDR3 loop is CASSWGLAGGIDEQFF. In nucleotides, the CDR3 is TGTGCCAGCAGCTGGGGACTAGCGGGAGGAATCGATGAGCAGTTCTTC.

There are a few counts of this clonotype. V and J are TRBV28 and TRBJ1-1; D call uncertain. The CDR3 runs 16 residues. V was pared by 2 bases and J by 8 bases, with 21 bases between. Germline-derived CDR1 and CDR2 are MDHEN and SYDVKM. Here the CDR3 reads CASSLRPAAPRVEAFF. The DNA for the CDR3 is TGTGCCAGCAGTTTAAGACCGGCAGCTCCTCGCGTAGAAGCTTTCTTT.

The rearrangement links TRBV29-1 to TRBJ2-1; 7 nucleotides align to TRBD2. Germline V lookup: CDR1 SQVTM, CDR2 ANQGSEA. The CDR3 runs to 15 residues. V gave up 3 bases and J gave up 4 bases; unmatched junction bases: 9. Here the CDR3 DNA reads TGCAGCGTTGACCCGGGACTAAGTAGATACAATGAGCAGTTCTTC. The encoded protein is CSVDPGLSRYNEQFF.

The V and J genes are TRBV7-9 and TRBJ2-1; TRBD2 might be the D (6 bases). CDR3 length: 14 amino acids. V dropped 4 bases and J dropped 7 bases, with 14 bases sitting between them. Germline lookup yields CDR1 SEHNR and CDR2 FQNEAQ (reference sequence). In nucleotides, the CDR3 is TGTGCCAGCAGCTGGTCGACTAGTAATAATGAGCAGTTCTTC. It encodes CASSWSTSNNEQFF.

The CDR3 DNA reads TGTGCCATCAGTGAGTCGAGAGGACAGGGGGGCAATCAGCCCCAGCATTTT. Encoded protein: CAISESRGQGGNQPQHF. V and J are TRBV10-3 and TRBJ1-5, with TRBD1 matching 10 bases. CDR3 length: 17 amino acids. V gave up 0 bases and J gave up 2 bases; unmatched junction bases: 4. From germline, CDR1 is ENHRY and CDR2 SYGVKD.

This clonotype was recorded a few times. This chain links TRBV9 with TRBJ2-7; D is unresolved. This CDR3 has 15 residues. Between the trimmed V and J ends, which lost 4 bases and 6 bases, there was a span of 20 bases. Germline CDR1 is SGDLS and CDR2 is YYNGEE. In DNA, the CDR3 is TGTGCCAGCAGCACCAACATCGCCCCGACGGCCGAGCAGTACTTC. This encodes CASSTNIAPTAEQYF.

The V and J genes are TRBV6-2 or TRBV6-3 and TRBJ1-2; possible D gene TRBD1, 5 bases. Trimming left V 0 bases short and J 2 bases short, with 10 bases between. Germline V CDR1 and CDR2: MNHEY, SVGEGT. CDR3 size: 15 residues. The CDR3 DNA follows: TGTGCCAGCAGTTACTCGAGACGGGGGAACTATGGCTACACCTTC. Protein sequence: CASSYSRRGNYGYTF.

The genes are TRBV7-8 and TRBJ1-4, with D possibly being TRBD1 (5 bases). CDR1 and CDR2 (germline): SGHVS, FQNEAQ. The CDR3 loop spans 16 amino acids. V was trimmed by 2 bases and J by 0 bases, leaving 10 bases between them. The CDR3 sequence is CASSLLQVATNEKLFF. The CDR3 DNA sequence: TGTGCCAGCAGCTTATTACAGGTCGCAACTAATGAAAAACTGTTTTTT. The full variable domain, with the rest looked up from reference TRBV7-8 and TRBJ1-4, is GAGVSQSPRYKVAKRGQDVALRCDPISGHVSLFWYQQALGQGPEFLTYFQNEAQLDKSGLPSDRFFAERPEGSVSTLKIQRTQQEDSAVYLCASSLLQVATNEKLFFGSGTQLSVL.

This clonotype was recorded only once. The chain joins TRBV29-1 to TRBJ2-2, with D possibly called TRBD1 or TRBD2 (7 bases each). Trimming removed 7 bases at V and 0 bases at J, with 12 bases between. The CDR3 length is 14 residues. The germline CDR1 and CDR2 sequences are SQVTM and ANQGSEA. The CDR3 DNA is TGCAGCGAAGCGGGACAGACGAACACCGGGGAGCTGTTTTTT. Translation: CSEAGQTNTGELFF.

The chain combines TRBV7-9 with TRBJ2-1, with 9 bases that match TRBD2. The V and J ends lost 5 bases and 9 bases, in that order; junction bases with no gene match: 8. This CDR3 spans 14 amino acids. Per the germline V gene, CDR1 is SEHNR and CDR2 is FQNEAQ (reference sequence). CDR3 nucleotide sequence: TGTGCCAGCAGCCCCCGGACAGCGGGAGGTGAGCAGTTCTTC. It specifies CASSPRTAGGEQFF.

The chain carries TRBV9 and TRBJ2-7, with unresolved D. Germline CDR1 and CDR2: SGDLS and YYNGEE. The CDR3 length is 13 residues. The germline V and J ends were trimmed by 4 bases and 0 bases, with 8 bases remaining between them. The DNA of the CDR3 is TGTGCCAGCAGCCTGAAGGACTCCTACGAGCAGTACTTC. Its protein product is CASSLKDSYEQYF.

This clonotype has just a few counts. This chain joins TRBV7-9 and TRBJ2-3; D is uncertain. CDR3 length: 12 residues. Trimming cost V 6 bases and J 4 bases, with 8 bases left between them. Germline-derived CDR1 and CDR2 are SEHNR and FQNEAQ (reference sequence). The chain's CDR3 is CASSYGADTQYF. CDR3 sequence (DNA): TGTGCCAGCAGTTACGGCGCAGATACGCAGTATTTT.

The chain is built from TRBV29-1 and TRBJ1-2; D unresolved. Germline V gene sequence: CDR1 SQVTM, CDR2 ANQGSEA. The CDR3 has 10 amino acids. Trimming pared 3 bases from V and 5 bases from J, leaving 4 bases between. The CDR3 loop is CSVEAYGYTF. DNA of the CDR3: TGCAGCGTTGAGGCTTATGGCTACACCTTC.

This clonotype was picked up many times. The genes are TRBV27 and TRBJ2-3; 10 bases agree with TRBD2. The CDR3 contains 16 residues. Trimming removed 2 bases from V and 4 bases from J; junction bases left unmatched: 6. The germline V gene has CDR1 MNHEY and CDR2 SMNVEV (reference sequence). In nucleotides, the CDR3 is TGTGCCAGCAGTTTAAACCCAAGCGGGAGGGCAGATACGCAGTATTTT. It yields the protein CASSLNPSGRADTQYF.

This clonotype was seen only a few times. At one end the junction does not follow the germline gene, possibly because of a read error. The J gene is TRBJ1-2, the V gene TRBV5-1, with unresolved D. The CDR3 runs 12 residues. Germline V gene sequence: CDR1 SGHRS, CDR2 YFSETQ. The CDR3 nucleotides are TGCACCAGCAGCTACGACATAGACGGCTACACCTTC. This codes for CTSSYDIDGYTF.

The chain carries TRBV20-1 and TRBJ2-7; no reliable D call. This CDR3 comprises 11 residues. The V gene's germline CDR1 is DFQATT and CDR2 SNEGSKA (reference sequence). Trimming left V 4 bases short and J 2 bases short, with 6 bases between. The CDR3 is CSATATYEQYF. CDR3 nucleotides: TGCAGTGCTACGGCCACCTACGAGCAGTACTTC.

As for this clonotype: A junction boundary mismatches the germline segment, possibly from a read error. V gene TRBV7-6 combines with J gene TRBJ1-5; D is undetermined. CDR3 length: 13 amino acids. CDR1 is SGHVS, CDR2 FNYEAQ, per germline. In nucleotides, the CDR3 is TGTGCCAGCAGCTTAGAACCCGATCAGCCCCGGCATTTT. As protein: CASSLEPDQPRHF.

The chain employs TRBV6-6 and TRBJ2-5; TRBD2 matches at 12 bases. The CDR3 runs 17 residues. Per germline, CDR1 MNHNY and CDR2 SVGAGI (reference sequence). With V trimmed by 6 bases and J by 6 bases, 14 bases remained unmatched. Here the CDR3 reads CASSRTPTSGSPKTQYF. The CDR3 DNA follows: TGTGCCAGCAGCCGAACCCCGACTAGCGGGAGCCCAAAGACCCAGTACTTC.